This is a list of T cell receptor beta chains from one sample in a study of beta chain features in type 1 diabetes. Assay used: immunoSEQ multiplex PCR; TCRdb lists only in-frame clones, some missing. Of some 150,000 clones in the sample, over 8.5% were seen once. Material: central memory CD4+ T cells from blood. The receptor set was obtained from a man between 18 and 29 years old in good health. CDR3s include the opening cysteine and the closing phenylalanine or tryptophan. Clone size is given for some rows only: seen once, a few or many times, or a class if the clone is expanded.

NA | TRBJ1-5 | TRBV30 | CAWSFPGPVEGPQHF
NA | TRBJ1-2 | TRBV15 | CATSRDLGGARGYTF
few | TRBJ2-5 | TRBV15 | CATSRGTGPQETQYF
NA | TRBJ2-3 | TRBV5-1 | CASSETDRGDTQYF
NA | TRBJ1-5 | TRBV27 | CASSPDTGGNQPQHF
NA | TRBJ2-7 | TRBV6-5 | CASSYIREGEQYF
NA | TRBJ2-7 | TRBV7-8 | CASSLDSKQGSYEQYF
NA | TRBJ2-7 | TRBV7-2 | CASSSTDRGLPYEQYF
few | TRBJ2-7 | TRBV12-2 | CASRLVGQGRGLMEQYF
NA | TRBJ1-3 | TRBV30 | CAWTRTGSGNTIYF
NA | TRBJ2-7 | TRBV2 | CASKTEAYEQYF
few | TRBJ1-5 | TRBV7-2 | CASSLRTGDAQPQHF
few | TRBJ2-1 | TRBV13 | CASSRSGSGGPNEQFF
few | TRBJ2-1 | TRBV7-2 | CASSLSGSRIYNEQFF
NA | TRBJ1-3 | TRBV15 | CATSRDPASSGNTIYF
NA | TRBJ2-1 | TRBV6-1 | CASSEGTSGATGNEQFF
few | TRBJ2-4 | TRBV5-4 | CASSLGEHRAKNIQYF
NA | TRBJ2-3 | TRBV5-1 | CASSLDGTRWYF
NA | TRBJ2-5 | TRBV7-2 | CASSYRGRGKETQYF
NA | TRBJ2-1 | TRBV4-2 | CASSHGIGRNEQFF
NA | TRBJ1-4 | TRBV30 | CAWSQNEKLFF
NA | TRBJ1-4 | TRBV5-1 | CASSSGQGITNEKLFF
NA | TRBJ1-2 | TRBV5-4 | CASSSDRWGYTF
few | TRBJ1-1 | TRBV4-1 | CASSPGHNTEAFF
NA | TRBJ1-5 | TRBV4-2 | CASSQERQSGQPQHF
few | TRBJ2-5 | TRBV28 | CASSLGDSRETQYF
NA | TRBJ2-1 | TRBV4-3 | CASSQEWLAAYNEQFF
few | TRBJ2-7 | TRBV7-9 | CASSPGSKNEQYF
NA | TRBJ2-1 | TRBV5-4 | CASSLRTPQGGNEQFF